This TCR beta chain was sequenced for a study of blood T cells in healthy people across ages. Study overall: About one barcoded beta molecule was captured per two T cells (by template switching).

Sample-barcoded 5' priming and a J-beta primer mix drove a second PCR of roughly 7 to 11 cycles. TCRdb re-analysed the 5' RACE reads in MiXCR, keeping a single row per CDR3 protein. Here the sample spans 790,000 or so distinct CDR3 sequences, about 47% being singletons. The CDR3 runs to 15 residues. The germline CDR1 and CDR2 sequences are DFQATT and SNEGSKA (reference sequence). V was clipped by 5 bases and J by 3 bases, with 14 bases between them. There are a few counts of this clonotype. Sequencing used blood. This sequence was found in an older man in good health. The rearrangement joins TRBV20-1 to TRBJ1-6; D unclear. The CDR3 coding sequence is TGCAGTGCTCCCGGACGGTCCAGCTATAATTCACCCCTCCACTTT. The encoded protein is CSAPGRSSYNSPLHF.